This TCR beta chain was identified during a study of blood T cells in healthy people across ages. Next came a second PCR, run for about 6 to 11 cycles, which used a sample-barcoded 5' primer along with a J-beta primer mix. From the 5' RACE reads, TCRdb called clonotypes with MiXCR, one entry per CDR3 protein. The sample records 650,000 to 800,000 distinct CDR3 sequences, about 42% being singletons. The TCR comes from a man aged 60 to 75 in good health. Sequences were obtained from blood.

The CDR3 spells CSARDRGQGTGELFF. CDR3 coding DNA: TGCAGTGCTAGAGATCGTGGGCAAGGCACCGGGGAGCTGTTTTTT. J is TRBJ2-2 and V is TRBV20-1; no clear D gene. CDR1 is DFQATT and CDR2 is SNEGSKA in the germline V gene (reference sequence). Trimming shortened V by 0 bases and J by 4 bases, and 12 bases separated the two germline ends. The CDR3 is 15 amino acids.